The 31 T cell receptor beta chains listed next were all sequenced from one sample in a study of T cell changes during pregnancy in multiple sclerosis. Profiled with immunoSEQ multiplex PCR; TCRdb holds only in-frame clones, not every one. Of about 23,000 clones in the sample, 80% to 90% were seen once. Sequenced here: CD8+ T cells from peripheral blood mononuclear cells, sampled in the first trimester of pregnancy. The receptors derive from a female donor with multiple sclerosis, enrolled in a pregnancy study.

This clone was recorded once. The CDR3 loop is CASSPHWGENTEAFF. Written as DNA, the CDR3 is TGTGCCAGTAGTCCCCATTGGGGAGAGAACACTGAAGCTTTCTTT. This sequence joins TRBV19 and TRBJ1-1; D uncertain. Trimming removed 5 bases from V and 1 base from J, with 14 bases in between. This CDR3 spans 15 amino acids. Germline values: CDR1 LNHDA, CDR2 SQIVND (reference sequence). The full variable domain, in which reference TRBV19 and TRBJ1-1 provide the parts outside the CDR3, is DGGITQSPKYLFRKEGQNVTLSCEQNLNHDAMYWYRQDPGQGLRLIYYSQIVNDFQKGDIAEGYSVSREKKESFPLTVTSAQKNPTAFYLCASSPHWGENTEAFFGQGTRLTVV.

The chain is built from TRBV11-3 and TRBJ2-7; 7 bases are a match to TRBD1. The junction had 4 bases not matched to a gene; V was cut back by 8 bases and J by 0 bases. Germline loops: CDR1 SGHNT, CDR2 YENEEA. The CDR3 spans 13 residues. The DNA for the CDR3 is TGTGCCAGCGTTGGGACAGACTCCTACGAGCAGTACTTC. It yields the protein CASVGTDSYEQYF. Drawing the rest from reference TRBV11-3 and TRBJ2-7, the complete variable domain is EAGVVQSPRYKIIEKKQPVAFWCNPISGHNTLYWYLQNLGQGPELLIRYENEEAVDDSQLPKDRFSAERLKGVDSTLKIQPAELGDSAVYLCASVGTDSYEQYFGPGTRLTVT.

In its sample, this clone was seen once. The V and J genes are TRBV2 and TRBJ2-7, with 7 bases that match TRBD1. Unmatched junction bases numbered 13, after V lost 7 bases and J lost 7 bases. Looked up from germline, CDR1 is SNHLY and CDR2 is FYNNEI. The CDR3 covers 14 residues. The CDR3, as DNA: TGTGCCAGCAATAACAGGGGTTCTACGGGAGAGCAGTACTTC. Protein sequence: CASNNRGSTGEQYF.

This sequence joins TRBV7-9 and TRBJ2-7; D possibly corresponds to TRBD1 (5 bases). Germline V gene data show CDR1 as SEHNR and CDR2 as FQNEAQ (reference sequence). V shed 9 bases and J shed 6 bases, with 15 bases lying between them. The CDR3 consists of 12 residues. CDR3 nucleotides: TGTGCCAGTTCGCAGGGTCCGGGCGAGCAGTACTTC. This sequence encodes CASSQGPGEQYF. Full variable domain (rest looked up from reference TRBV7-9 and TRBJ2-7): DTGVSQNPRHKITKRGQNVTFRCDPISEHNRLYWYRQTLGQGPEFLTYFQNEAQLEKSRLLSDRFSAERPKGSFSTLEIQRTEQGDSAMYLCASSQGPGEQYFGPGTRLTVT.

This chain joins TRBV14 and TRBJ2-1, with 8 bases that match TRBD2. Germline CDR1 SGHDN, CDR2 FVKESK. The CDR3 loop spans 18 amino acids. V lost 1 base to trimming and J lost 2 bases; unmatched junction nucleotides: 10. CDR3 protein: CASSQVGRTSLAYNEQFF. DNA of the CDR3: TGTGCCAGCAGCCAAGTGGGGAGGACTAGCTTAGCCTACAATGAGCAGTTCTTC.

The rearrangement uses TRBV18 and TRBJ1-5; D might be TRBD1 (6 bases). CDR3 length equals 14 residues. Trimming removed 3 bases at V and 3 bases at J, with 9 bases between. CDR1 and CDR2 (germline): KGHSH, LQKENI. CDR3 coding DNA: TGTGCCAGCTCACCTCAGGGGAACAATCAGCCCCAGCATTTT. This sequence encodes CASSPQGNNQPQHF.

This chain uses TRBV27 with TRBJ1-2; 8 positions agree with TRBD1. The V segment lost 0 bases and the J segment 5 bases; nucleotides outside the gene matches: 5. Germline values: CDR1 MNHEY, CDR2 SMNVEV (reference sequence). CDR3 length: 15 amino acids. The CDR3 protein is CASSLSSGGIYGYTF. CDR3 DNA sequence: TGTGCCAGCAGTTTATCTTCAGGGGGCATTTATGGCTACACCTTC.

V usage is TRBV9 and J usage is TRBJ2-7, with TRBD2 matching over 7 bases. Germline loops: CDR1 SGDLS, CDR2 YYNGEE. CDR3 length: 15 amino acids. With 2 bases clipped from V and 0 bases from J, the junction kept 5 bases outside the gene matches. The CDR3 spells CASSVRAGLSYEQYF. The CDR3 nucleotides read TGTGCCAGCAGCGTCAGAGCGGGACTCTCCTACGAGCAGTACTTC. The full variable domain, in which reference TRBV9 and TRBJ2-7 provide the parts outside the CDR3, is DSGVTQTPKHLITATGQRVTLRCSPRSGDLSVYWYQQSLDQGLQFLIQYYNGEERAKGNILERFSAQQFPDLHSELNLSSLELGDSALYFCASSVRAGLSYEQYFGPGTRLTVT.

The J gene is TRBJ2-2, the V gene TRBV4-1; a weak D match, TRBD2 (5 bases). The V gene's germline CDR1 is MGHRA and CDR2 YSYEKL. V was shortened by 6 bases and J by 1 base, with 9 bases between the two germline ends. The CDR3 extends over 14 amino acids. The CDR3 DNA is TGCGCCAGCAGTGGACTCGAGAACACCGGGGAGCTGTTTTTT. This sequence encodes CASSGLENTGELFF.

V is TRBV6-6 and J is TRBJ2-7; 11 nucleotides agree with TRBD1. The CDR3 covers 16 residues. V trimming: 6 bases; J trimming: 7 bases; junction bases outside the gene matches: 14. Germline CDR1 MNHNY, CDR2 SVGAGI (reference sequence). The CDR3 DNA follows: TGTGCCAGCAGACTTACACCGGGACAGGGGGTTGCGGAGCAGTACTTC. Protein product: CASRLTPGQGVAEQYF.

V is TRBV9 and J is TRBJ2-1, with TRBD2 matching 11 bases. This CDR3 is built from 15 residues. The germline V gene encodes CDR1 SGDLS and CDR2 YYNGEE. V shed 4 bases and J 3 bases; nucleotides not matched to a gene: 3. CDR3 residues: CASSLGLADYNEQFF. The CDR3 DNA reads TGTGCCAGCAGCTTGGGACTAGCGGACTACAATGAGCAGTTCTTC.

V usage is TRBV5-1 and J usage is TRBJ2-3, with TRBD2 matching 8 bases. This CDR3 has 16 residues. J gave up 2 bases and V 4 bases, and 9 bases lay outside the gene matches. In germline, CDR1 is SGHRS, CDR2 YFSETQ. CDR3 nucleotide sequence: TGCGCCAGCAGCCCCTATGCGGGAGGCTCCACAGATACGCAGTATTTT. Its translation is CASSPYAGGSTDTQYF.

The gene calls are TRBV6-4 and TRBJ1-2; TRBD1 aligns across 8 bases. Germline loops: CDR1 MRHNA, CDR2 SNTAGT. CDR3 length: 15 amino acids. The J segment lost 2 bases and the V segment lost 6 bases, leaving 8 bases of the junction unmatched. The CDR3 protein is CASSPTGQGNYGYTF. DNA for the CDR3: TGTGCCAGCAGCCCCACCGGACAGGGAAACTATGGCTACACCTTC.

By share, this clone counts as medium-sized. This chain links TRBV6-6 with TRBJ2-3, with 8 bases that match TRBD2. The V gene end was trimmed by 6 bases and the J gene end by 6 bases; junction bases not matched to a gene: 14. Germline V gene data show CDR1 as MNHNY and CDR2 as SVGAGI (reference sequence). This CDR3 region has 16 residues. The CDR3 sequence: CASSPTLGLVTDTQYF. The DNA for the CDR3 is TGTGCCAGCAGCCCAACTTTGGGACTAGTAACCGATACGCAGTATTTT.

The CDR3 region is CASGSAGTSGNEQFF. CDR3 coding DNA: TGTGCTAGTGGTTCGGCCGGGACTAGCGGTAATGAGCAGTTCTTC. The chain combines TRBV12-5 with TRBJ2-1, with TRBD2 identical over 11 bases. Germline CDR1 and CDR2: LGHNT and FRNRAP. This CDR3 has 15 amino acids. V lost 4 bases to trimming and J lost 7 bases; unmatched junction nucleotides: 6.

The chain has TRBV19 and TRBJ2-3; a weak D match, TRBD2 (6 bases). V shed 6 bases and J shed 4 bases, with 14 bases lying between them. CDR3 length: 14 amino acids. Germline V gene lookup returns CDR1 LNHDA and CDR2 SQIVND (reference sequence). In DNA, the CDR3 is TGTGCCAGTAGATGGGACTCTGGTTCAGATACGCAGTATTTT. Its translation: CASRWDSGSDTQYF.

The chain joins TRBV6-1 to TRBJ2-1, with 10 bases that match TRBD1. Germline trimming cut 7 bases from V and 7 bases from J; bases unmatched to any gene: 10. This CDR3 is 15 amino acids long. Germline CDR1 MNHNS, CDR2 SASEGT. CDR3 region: CASKPDRGLGNEQFF. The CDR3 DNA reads TGTGCCAGCAAACCAGACAGGGGGCTAGGGAATGAGCAGTTCTTC.

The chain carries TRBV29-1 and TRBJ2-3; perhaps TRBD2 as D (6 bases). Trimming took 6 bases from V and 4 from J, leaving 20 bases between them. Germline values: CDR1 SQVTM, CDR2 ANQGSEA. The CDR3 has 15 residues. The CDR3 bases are TGCAGCGTCGAGCTGGAGGGGCGCGTGGCAGATACGCAGTATTTT. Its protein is CSVELEGRVADTQYF.

CDR3 nucleotide sequence: TGTGCCAGCAGCCTCGGGAATGAGCAGTTCTTC. Its translation: CASSLGNEQFF. V usage is TRBV13 and J usage is TRBJ2-1, with D unresolved. V gave up 5 bases and J gave up 7 bases, with 6 bases separating them. Germline values: CDR1 PRHDT, CDR2 FYEKMQ (reference sequence). There are 11 residues in the CDR3.

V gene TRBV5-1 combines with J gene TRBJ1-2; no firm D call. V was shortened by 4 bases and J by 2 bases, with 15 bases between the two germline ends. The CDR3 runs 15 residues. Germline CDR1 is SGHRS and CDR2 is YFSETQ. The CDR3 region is CASSPASTGNYGYTF. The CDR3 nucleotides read TGCGCCAGCAGCCCAGCATCGACTGGCAACTATGGCTACACCTTC.

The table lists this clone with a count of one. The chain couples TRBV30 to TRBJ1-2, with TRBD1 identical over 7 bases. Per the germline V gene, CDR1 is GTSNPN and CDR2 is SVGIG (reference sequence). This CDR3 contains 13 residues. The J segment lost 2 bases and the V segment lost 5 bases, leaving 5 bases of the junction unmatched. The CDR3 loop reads CAWLTGANYGYTF. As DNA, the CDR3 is TGTGCCTGGTTAACAGGGGCCAACTATGGCTACACCTTC.

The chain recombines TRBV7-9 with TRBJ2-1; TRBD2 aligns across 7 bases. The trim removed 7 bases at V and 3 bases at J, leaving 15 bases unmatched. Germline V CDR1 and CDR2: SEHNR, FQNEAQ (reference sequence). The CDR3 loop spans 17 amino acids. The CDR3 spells CASTDMAGRTSYNEQFF. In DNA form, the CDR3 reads TGTGCCAGCACCGACATGGCCGGGAGGACAAGCTACAATGAGCAGTTCTTC.

The CDR3 loop is CASSQDQGQWGTEAFF. CDR3 nucleotide sequence: TGCGCCAGCAGCCAAGATCAGGGACAGTGGGGGACTGAAGCTTTCTTT. This chain joins TRBV4-3 and TRBJ1-1; 7 bases line up with TRBD1. CDR1 LGHNA and CDR2 YSLEER come from the germline V gene. Unmatched junction bases numbered 9, after V lost 0 bases and J lost 5 bases. The CDR3 length is 16 residues.

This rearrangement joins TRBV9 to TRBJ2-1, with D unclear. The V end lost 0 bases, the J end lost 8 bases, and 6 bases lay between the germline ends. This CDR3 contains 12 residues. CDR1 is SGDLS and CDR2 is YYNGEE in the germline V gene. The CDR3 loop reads CASSVDLYEQFF. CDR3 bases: TGTGCCAGCAGCGTAGATTTATATGAGCAGTTCTTC.

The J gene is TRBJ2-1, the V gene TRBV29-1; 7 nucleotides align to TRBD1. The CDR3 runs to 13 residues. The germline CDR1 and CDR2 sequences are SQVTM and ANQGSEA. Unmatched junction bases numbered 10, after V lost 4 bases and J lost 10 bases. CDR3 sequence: CSVADRAFGEQFF. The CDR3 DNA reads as TGCAGCGTTGCTGACAGGGCCTTTGGAGAGCAGTTCTTC.

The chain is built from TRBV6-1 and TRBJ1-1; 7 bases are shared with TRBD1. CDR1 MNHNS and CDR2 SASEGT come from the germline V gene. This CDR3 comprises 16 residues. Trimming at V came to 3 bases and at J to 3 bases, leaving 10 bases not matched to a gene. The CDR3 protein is CASSDLTGKVDTEAFF. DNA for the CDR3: TGTGCCAGCAGTGACCTGACAGGGAAGGTTGACACTGAAGCTTTCTTT.

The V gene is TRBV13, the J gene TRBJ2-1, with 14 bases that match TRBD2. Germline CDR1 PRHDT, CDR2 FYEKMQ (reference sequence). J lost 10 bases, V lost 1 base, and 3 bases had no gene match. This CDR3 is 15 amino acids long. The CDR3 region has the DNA TGTGCCAGCAGCTTAGCGGGACTAGCGGGAGACGAGCAGTTCTTC. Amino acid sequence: CASSLAGLAGDEQFF.

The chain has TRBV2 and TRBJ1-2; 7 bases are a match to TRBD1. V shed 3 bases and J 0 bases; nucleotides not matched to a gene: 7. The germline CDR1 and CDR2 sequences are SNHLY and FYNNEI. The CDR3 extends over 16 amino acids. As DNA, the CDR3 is TGTGCCAGCAGTGAGAAGACAGGGCCCTCTAACTATGGCTACACCTTC. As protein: CASSEKTGPSNYGYTF.

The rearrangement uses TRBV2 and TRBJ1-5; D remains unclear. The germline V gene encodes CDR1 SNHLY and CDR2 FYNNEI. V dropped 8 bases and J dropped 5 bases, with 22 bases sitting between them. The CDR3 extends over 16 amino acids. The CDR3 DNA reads TGTGCCAGCGGAGGCTCAAGAGACCAGAGAGATCAGCCCCAGCATTTT. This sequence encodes CASGGSRDQRDQPQHF.

This CDR3 reads CASSLRTGARNTIYF. The CDR3 DNA reads as TGTGCCAGCAGCCTACGGACAGGGGCGCGAAACACCATATATTTT. The chain has TRBV28 and TRBJ1-3; 9 bases align to TRBD1. The CDR3 runs 15 residues. From germline, CDR1 is MDHEN and CDR2 SYDVKM. V lost 6 bases, J lost 5 bases, and 8 bases stayed unmatched.

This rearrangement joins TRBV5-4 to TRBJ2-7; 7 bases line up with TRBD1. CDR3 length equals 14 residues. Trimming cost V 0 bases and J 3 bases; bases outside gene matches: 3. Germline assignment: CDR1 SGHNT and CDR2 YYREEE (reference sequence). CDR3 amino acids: CASSLVGGDYEQYF. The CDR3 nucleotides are TGTGCCAGCAGCTTGGTAGGGGGCGACTACGAGCAGTACTTC. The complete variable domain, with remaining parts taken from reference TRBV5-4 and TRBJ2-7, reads ETGVTQSPTHLIKTRGQQVTLRCSSQSGHNTVSWYQQALGQGPQFIFQYYREEENGRGNFPPRFSGLQFPNYSSELNVNALELDDSALYLCASSLVGGDYEQYFGPGTRLTVT.